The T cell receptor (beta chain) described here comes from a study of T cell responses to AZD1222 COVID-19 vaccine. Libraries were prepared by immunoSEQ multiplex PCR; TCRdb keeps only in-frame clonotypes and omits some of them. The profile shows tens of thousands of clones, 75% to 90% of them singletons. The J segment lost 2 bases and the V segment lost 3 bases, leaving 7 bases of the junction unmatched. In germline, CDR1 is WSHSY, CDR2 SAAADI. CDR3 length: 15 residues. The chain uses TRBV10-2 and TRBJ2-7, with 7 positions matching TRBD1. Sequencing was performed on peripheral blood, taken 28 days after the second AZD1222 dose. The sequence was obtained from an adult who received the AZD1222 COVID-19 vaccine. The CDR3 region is CASSEANRGTYEQYF. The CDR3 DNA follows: TGCGCCAGCAGTGAAGCCAACAGGGGAACCTACGAGCAGTACTTC.